This T cell receptor beta chain was captured by sequencing in a study of cytomegalovirus exposure and HLA in healthy donors. On the study more broadly: An early data release held 79 million or so unique TCRs from HLA-typed donors. Study-wide points: A later analysis found TCR association rates differed by HLA locus, highest for DRB1 and lowest for HLA-C. According to an earlier analysis, most TCR beta V segments yielded productive rearrangements about 90% or about 30% of the time. Cytomegalovirus status was reportedly diagnosed by the classifier with high sensitivity and specificity.

Trimming removed 7 bases from V and 2 bases from J; junction bases left unmatched: 9. Per germline, CDR1 LNHDA and CDR2 SQIVND (reference sequence). CDR3 length: 15 residues. The PCR ran on 60 Vbeta and 13 Jbeta primers. Using immunoSEQ multiplex PCR, the repertoire was profiled, and TCRdb retains in-frame clones only, with some absent. The table lists about 140,000 clones, approximately 80% of them singletons. Details on this clone: Its antigen is still unknown.

The clonotype comes from a male donor in good health and CMV-seronegative. Input material: PBMCs. This chain uses TRBV19 with TRBJ1-2, with 8 bases matching TRBD1. In nucleotides, the CDR3 is TGTGCCAGTACCACCCTGACAGGGGACAACTATGGCTACACCTTC. Its protein product is CASTTLTGDNYGYTF.